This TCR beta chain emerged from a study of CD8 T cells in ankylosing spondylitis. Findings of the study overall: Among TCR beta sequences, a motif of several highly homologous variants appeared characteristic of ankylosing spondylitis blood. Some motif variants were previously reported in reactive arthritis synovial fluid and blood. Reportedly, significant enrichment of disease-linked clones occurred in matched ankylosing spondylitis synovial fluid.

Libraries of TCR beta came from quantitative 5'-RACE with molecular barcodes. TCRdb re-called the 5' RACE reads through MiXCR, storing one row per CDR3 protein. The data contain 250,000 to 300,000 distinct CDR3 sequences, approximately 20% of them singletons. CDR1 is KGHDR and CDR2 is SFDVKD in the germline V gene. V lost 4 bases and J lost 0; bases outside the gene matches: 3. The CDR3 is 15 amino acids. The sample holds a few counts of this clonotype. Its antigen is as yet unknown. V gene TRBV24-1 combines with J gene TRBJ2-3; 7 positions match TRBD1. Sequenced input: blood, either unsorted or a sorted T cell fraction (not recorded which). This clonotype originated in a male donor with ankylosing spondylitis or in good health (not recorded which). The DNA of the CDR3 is TGTGCCACCAGTGACCCGGACAGGAGCACAGATACGCAGTATTTT. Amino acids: CATSDPDRSTDTQYF.